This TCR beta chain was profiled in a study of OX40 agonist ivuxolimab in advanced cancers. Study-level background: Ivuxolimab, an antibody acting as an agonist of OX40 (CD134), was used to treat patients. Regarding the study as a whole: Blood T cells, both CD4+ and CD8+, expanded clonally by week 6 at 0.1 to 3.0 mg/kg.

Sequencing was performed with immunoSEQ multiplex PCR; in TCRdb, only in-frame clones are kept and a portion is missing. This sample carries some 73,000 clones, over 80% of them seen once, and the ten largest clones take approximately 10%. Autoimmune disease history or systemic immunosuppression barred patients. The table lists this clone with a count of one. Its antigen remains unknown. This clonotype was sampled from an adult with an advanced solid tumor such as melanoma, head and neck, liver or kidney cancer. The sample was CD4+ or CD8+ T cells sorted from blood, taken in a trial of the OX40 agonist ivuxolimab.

The CDR3 region is CASSVSIRDGYTF. In DNA, the CDR3 is TGTGCCAGCAGCGTTAGTATCAGGGACGGCTACACCTTC. The J gene is TRBJ1-2, the V gene TRBV21-1. TRBV21-1 is described as a pseudogene. This CDR3 is 13 amino acids long.